The T cell receptor (beta chain) described here comes from a study of blood T cell repertoires in COVID-19 (dated by TCRdb to about 2020). Regarding the complete study: Collaborator samples came from the United States, Italy and Spain and covered acute and convalescent phases of COVID-19. The material from the prospective study consisted of cDNA or gDNA derived from T cells, B-cell-depleted T cells, or PBMCs. Subjects who had been exposed to COVID-19, were actively infected with it, or had recovered from it provided the deeply sampled blood TCRbeta repertoires that made up the dataset. The repertoires were released in a freely available public database intended as a resource for research on the immune response to SARS-CoV-2. The samples were drawn from two sources: the first 160 participants of the ongoing ImmuneRACE study, and about 1,300 subjects contributed by 6 global collaborators. A de-identified subject ID, COVID-19 status, age in years and sex were almost always included in the sample metadata. Where available, HLA class I and class II types were taken from metadata supplied by the sample provider and were not determined by assay-based typing. Paper-wide results and their limitations: How much clinical and demographic metadata was included differed by source and by participant, and the metadata was provided uncurated.

TCRbeta CDR3 regions were amplified from genomic DNA by means of the immunoSEQ Assay, a bias-controlled multiplex PCR. The paper's processing steps were these. Nucleated cell counts per sample were estimated from amplification of reference gene primers within the assay. To quantify the absolute abundance of each unique TCRbeta CDR3 rearrangement, sequence reads were collapsed and filtered. For each sample, productive Simpson clonality was calculated as the square root of Simpson's diversity index over productive rearrangements. This immuneACCESS table, as held by TCRdb, lists in-frame sequences with V and J called but not all clones. Of the missing ones, under half trace to an unresolved V gene in checked studies; the others have no known cause. The DNA was the basis for D and trimming; V, J and clone size are from that table. For this sample there are 110,000 to 150,000 clones; around 90% appear just once. The ten largest clones add up to approximately 1.8% of the sample.

There are 19 amino acids in the CDR3, from cysteine to phenylalanine inclusive. Solely the CDR3 DNA is kept, with 57 bases framed from the first base. V is trimmed back by 4 bases and J by 0 bases, and the junction contains 14 bases that no gene match accounts for. CDR1 ENHRY and CDR2 SYGVKD were looked up in the germline V gene. The table lists this clone with a few counts. There is no known antigen for this receptor. No much larger clone is present one base from it, and per-base qualities are unavailable. Collaborating institutions collected whole blood in K2EDTA tubes following their own protocols. For TCRbeta analysis, collaborators shipped samples in one of three forms: frozen whole blood, isolated PBMCs, or DNA extracted from either of those sample types.

The source is a man aged 70 or older with acute or convalescent COVID-19. This chain is built from TRBV10-3 and TRBJ2-2, and 7 bases in between align with TRBD1. The source material was peripheral blood. The CDR3 amino acid sequence is: CAISGRGLEEYSNTGELFF. In nucleotide form, the sequence is TGTGCCATCAGTGGTAGGGGGCTGGAGGAGTACTCGAACACCGGGGAGCTGTTTTTT.